One sample yielded the 2 T cell receptor beta chains listed below, sequenced in a study of T cells after yellow fever vaccination. TCRdb recomputed calls from the 5' RACE reads with MiXCR, one row per CDR3 protein. Of around 180,000 distinct CDR3 sequences listed, about 6% are singletons. Specimen: CD4+ T cells sorted from PBMCs, collected on the day of the first yellow fever vaccination. The receptors were sampled from a man aged 18 to 35 who received the YFV17D yellow fever vaccine.

This clonotype came up many times. J is TRBJ2-7 and V is TRBV20-1; the D is unclear. CDR3 length equals 11 residues. V was clipped by 3 bases and J by 3 bases, with 6 bases between them. Germline CDR1 reads DFQATT; CDR2 reads SNEGSKA (reference sequence). CDR3 coding DNA: TGCAGTGCTAGTGACCACTACGAGCAGTACTTC. Amino acids: CSASDHYEQYF.

Many counts were recorded for this clonotype. This chain joins TRBV11-1 and TRBJ2-7; the D gene could be TRBD1 or TRBD2 (5 bases each). CDR1 and CDR2 from the germline V gene are SGHAT and FQDESV (reference sequence). The CDR3 covers 13 residues. V lost 5 bases to trimming and J lost 7 bases, with 15 bases between them. The CDR3 DNA follows: TGTGCCAGCAGCCGGAGAGGGGTTGGTGAGCAGTACTTC. It codes for CASSRRGVGEQYF. Supplemented by reference TRBV11-1 and TRBJ2-7, the full variable domain reads EAEVAQSPRYKITEKSQAVAFWCDPISGHATLYWYRQILGQGPELLVQFQDESVVDDSQLPKDRFSAERLKGVDSTLKIQPAELGDSAMYLCASSRRGVGEQYFGPGTRLTVT.